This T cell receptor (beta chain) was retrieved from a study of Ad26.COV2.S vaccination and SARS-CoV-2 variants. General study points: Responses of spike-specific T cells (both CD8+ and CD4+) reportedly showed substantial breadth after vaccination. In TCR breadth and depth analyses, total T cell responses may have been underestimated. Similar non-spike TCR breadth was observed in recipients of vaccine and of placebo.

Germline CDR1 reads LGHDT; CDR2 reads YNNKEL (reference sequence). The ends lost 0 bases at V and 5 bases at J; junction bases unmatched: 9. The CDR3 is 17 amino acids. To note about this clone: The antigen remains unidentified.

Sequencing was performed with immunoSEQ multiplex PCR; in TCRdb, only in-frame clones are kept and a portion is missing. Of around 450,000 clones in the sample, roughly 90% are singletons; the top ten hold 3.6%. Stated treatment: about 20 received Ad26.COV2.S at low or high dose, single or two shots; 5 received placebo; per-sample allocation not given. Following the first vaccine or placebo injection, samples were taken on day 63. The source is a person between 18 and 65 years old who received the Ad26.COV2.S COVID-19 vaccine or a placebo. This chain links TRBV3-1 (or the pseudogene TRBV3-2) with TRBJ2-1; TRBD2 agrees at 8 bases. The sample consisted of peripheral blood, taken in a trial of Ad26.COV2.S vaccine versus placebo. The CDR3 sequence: CASSQDKGLAGHNEQFF. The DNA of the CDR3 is TGTGCCAGCAGCCAAGATAAAGGGCTAGCGGGTCACAATGAGCAGTTCTTC.